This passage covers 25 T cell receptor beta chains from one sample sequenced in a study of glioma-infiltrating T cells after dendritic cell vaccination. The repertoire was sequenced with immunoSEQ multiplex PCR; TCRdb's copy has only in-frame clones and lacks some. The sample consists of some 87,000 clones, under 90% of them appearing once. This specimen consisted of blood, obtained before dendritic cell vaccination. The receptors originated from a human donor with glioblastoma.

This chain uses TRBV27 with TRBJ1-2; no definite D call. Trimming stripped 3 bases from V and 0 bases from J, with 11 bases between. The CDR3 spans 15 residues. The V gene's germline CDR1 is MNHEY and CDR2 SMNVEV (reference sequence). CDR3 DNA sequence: TGTGCCAGCAGTTTTCGGTCTACTTCTAACTATGGCTACACCTTC. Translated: CASSFRSTSNYGYTF.

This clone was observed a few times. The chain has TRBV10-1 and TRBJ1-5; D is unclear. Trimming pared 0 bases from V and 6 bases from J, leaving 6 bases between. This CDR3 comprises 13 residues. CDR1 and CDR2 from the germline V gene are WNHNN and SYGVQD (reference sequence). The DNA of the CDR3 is TGCGCCAGCAGTGAGTCAATAGTTCAGCCCCAGCATTTT. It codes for CASSESIVQPQHF.

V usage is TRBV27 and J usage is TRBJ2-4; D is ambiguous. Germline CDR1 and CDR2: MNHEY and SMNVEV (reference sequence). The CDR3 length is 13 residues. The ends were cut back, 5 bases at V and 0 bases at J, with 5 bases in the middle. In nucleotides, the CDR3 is TGTGCCAGCAGTCCCGGAGCCAAAAACATTCAGTACTTC. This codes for CASSPGAKNIQYF.

CDR3: CASSQEGYSYEQYF. The CDR3 DNA is TGTGCCAGCTCACAGGAAGGGTATTCCTACGAGCAGTACTTC. The V call is TRBV2, the J call TRBJ2-7, with D possibly TRBD1 on 5 matching bases. V gave up 8 bases and J gave up 1 base, with 15 bases separating them. Per germline, CDR1 SNHLY and CDR2 FYNNEI. The CDR3 is 14 residues long. The whole variable domain, remainder taken from reference TRBV2 and TRBJ2-7, is EPEVTQTPSHQVTQMGQEVILRCVPISNHLYFYWYRQILGQKVEFLVSFYNNEISEKSEIFDDQFSVERPDGSNFTLKIRSTKLEDSAMYFCASSQEGYSYEQYFGPGTRLTVT.

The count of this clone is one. In DNA form, the CDR3 reads TGTGCCAGTAGTGACGACAGAACCTCCTACAATGAGCAGTTCTTC. It yields the protein CASSDDRTSYNEQFF. J is TRBJ2-1 and V is TRBV19, with TRBD1 as a possible D gene (5 bases). CDR3 length equals 15 residues. Germline-derived CDR1 and CDR2 are LNHDA and SQIVND (reference sequence). With 5 bases removed from V and 0 bases from J, the gap between germline ends came to 11 bases. Variable domain in full (rest from reference TRBV19 and TRBJ2-1): DGGITQSPKYLFRKEGQNVTLSCEQNLNHDAMYWYRQDPGQGLRLIYYSQIVNDFQKGDIAEGYSVSREKKESFPLTVTSAQKNPTAFYLCASSDDRTSYNEQFFGPGTRLTVL.

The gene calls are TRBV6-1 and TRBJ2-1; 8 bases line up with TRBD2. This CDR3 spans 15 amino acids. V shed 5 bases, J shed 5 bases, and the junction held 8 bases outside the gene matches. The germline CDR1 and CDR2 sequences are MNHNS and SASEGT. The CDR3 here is CASSPIAGRDNEQFF. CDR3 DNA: TGTGCCAGCAGTCCTATAGCGGGACGCGACAATGAGCAGTTCTTC.

CDR3 DNA sequence: TGCGCCAGCAGCCAACAATGGGGAGGGGACACTGAAGCTTTCTTT. Translation gives CASSQQWGGDTEAFF. The V and J genes are TRBV4-1 and TRBJ1-1; TRBD1 is a possible D gene (5 bases). Trimming pared 2 bases from V and 3 bases from J, leaving 13 bases between. From germline, CDR1 is MGHRA and CDR2 YSYEKL. The CDR3 sequence is 15 residues long.

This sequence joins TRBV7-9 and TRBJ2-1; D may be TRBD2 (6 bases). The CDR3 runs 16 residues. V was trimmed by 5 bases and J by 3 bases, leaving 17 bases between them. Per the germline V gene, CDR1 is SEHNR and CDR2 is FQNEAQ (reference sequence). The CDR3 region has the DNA TGTGCCAGCAGCCCACCCGCGGTAGCGGTCTACAATGAGCAGTTCTTC. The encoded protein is CASSPPAVAVYNEQFF. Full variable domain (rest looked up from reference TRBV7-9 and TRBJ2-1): DTGVSQNPRHKITKRGQNVTFRCDPISEHNRLYWYRQTLGQGPEFLTYFQNEAQLEKSRLLSDRFSAERPKGSFSTLEIQRTEQGDSAMYLCASSPPAVAVYNEQFFGPGTRLTVL.

The CDR3 DNA reads TGTGCCAGCAGTGAGCGCCTGTATACCTACAATGAGCAGTTCTTC. Amino acid sequence: CASSERLYTYNEQFF. The genes are TRBV6-1 and TRBJ2-1; D not certain. Germline loops: CDR1 MNHNS, CDR2 SASEGT. The ends were cut back, 3 bases at V and 2 bases at J, with 11 bases in the middle. The CDR3 sequence is 15 residues long.

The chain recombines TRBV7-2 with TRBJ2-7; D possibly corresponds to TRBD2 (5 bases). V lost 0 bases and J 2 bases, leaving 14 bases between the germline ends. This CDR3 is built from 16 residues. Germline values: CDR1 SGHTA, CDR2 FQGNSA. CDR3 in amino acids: CASSLAGGRNPYEQYF. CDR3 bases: TGTGCCAGCAGCTTAGCAGGCGGGCGGAACCCCTACGAGCAGTACTTC.

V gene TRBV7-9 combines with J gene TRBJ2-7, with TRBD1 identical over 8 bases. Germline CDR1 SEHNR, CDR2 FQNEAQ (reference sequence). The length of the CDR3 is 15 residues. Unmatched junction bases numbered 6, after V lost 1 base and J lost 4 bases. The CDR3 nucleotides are TGTGCCAGCAGCTTAGGGGCAGGGGGCGGGTACGAGCAGTACTTC. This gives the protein CASSLGAGGGYEQYF.

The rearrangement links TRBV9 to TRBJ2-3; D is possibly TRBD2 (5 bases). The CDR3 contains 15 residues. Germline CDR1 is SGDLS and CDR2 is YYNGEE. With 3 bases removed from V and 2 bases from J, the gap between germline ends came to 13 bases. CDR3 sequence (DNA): TGTGCCAGCAGCGCGAGGAGGAACCCCACAGATACGCAGTATTTT. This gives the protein CASSARRNPTDTQYF.

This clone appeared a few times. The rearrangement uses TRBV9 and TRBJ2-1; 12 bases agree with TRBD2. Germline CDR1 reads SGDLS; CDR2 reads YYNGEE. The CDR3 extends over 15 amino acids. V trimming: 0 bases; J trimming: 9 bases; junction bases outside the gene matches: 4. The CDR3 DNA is TGTGCCAGCAGCGTAGTGCTAGCGGGAGGGAGTGAGCAGTTCTTC. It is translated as CASSVVLAGGSEQFF.

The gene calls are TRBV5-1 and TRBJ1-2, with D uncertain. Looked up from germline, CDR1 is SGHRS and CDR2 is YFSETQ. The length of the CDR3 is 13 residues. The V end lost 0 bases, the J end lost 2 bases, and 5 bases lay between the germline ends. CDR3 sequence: CASSLDPNYGYTF. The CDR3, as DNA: TGCGCCAGCAGCTTGGATCCAAACTATGGCTACACCTTC. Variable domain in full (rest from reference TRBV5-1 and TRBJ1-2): KAGVTQTPRYLIKTRGQQVTLSCSPISGHRSVSWYQQTPGQGLQFLFEYFSETQRNKGNFPGRFSGRQFSNSRSEMNVSTLELGDSALYLCASSLDPNYGYTFGSGTRLTVV.

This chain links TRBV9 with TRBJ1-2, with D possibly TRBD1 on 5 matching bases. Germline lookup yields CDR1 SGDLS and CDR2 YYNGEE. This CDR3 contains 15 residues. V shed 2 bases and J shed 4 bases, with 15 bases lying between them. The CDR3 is CASSVRGGDLYGYTF. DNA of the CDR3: TGTGCCAGCAGCGTCCGGGGGGGGGACCTCTATGGCTACACCTTC.

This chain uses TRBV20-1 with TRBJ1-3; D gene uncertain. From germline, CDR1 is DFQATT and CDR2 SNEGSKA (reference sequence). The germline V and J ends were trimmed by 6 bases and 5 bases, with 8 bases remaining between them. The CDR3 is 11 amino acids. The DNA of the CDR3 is TGCAGTGCGGCAAATAGAAACACCATATATTTT. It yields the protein CSAANRNTIYF.

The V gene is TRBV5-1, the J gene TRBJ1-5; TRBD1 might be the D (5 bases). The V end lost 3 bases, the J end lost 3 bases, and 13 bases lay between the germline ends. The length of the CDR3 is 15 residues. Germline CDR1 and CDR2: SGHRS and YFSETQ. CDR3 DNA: TGCGCCAGCAGCTGGGGCGTGGCAGACAATCAGCCCCAGCATTTT. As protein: CASSWGVADNQPQHF.

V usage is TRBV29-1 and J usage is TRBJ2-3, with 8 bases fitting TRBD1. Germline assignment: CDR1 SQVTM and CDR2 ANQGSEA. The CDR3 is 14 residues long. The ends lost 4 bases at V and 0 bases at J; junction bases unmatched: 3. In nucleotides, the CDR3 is TGCAGCGTTGGTCAGGGGGCTAGCACAGATACGCAGTATTTT. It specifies CSVGQGASTDTQYF.

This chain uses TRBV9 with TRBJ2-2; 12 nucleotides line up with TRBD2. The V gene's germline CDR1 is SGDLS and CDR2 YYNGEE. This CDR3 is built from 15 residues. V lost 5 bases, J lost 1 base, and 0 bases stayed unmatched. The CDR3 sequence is CASRTSGRNTGELFF. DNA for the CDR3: TGTGCCAGCAGGACTAGCGGGAGGAACACCGGGGAGCTGTTTTTT.

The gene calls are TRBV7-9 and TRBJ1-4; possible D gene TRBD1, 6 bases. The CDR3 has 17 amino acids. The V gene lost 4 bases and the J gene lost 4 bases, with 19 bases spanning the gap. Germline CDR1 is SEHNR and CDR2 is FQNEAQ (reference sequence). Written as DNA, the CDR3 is TGTGCCAGCAGCTCCTCTCCATTAACAGGGCGTAATGAAAAACTGTTTTTT. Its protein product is CASSSSPLTGRNEKLFF.

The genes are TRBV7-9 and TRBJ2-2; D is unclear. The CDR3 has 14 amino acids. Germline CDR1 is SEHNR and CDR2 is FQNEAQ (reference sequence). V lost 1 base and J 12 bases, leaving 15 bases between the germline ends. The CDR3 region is CASSLETEALKLFF. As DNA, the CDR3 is TGTGCCAGCAGCTTAGAGACCGAGGCCTTGAAGCTGTTTTTT.

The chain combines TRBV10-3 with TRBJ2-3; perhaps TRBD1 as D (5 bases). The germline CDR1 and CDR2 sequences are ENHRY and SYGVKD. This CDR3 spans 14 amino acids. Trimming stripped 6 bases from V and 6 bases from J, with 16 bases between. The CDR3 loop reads CAIRTGQTMDTQYF. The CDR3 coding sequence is TGTGCCATCAGAACAGGACAAACTATGGATACGCAGTATTTT.

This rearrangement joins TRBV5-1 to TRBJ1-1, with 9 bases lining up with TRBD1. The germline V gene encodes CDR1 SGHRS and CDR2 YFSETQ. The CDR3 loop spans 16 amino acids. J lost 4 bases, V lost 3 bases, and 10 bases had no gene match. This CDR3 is CASSSRQGGRTTEAFF. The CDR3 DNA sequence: TGCGCCAGCAGCTCAAGACAGGGGGGACGGACCACTGAAGCTTTCTTT.

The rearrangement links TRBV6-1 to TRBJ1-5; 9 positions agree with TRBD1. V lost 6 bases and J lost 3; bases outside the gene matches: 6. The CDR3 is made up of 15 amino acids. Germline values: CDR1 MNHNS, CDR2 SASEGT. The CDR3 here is CASRAGTGINQPQHF. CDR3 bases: TGTGCCAGCAGGGCCGGGACAGGGATCAATCAGCCCCAGCATTTT.

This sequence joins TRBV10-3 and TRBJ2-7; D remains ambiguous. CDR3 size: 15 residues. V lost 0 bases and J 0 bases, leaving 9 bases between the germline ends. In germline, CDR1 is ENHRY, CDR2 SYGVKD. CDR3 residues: CAISESRDNSYEQYF. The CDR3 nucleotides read TGTGCCATCAGTGAGTCGAGAGACAACTCCTACGAGCAGTACTTC.